Included here is one TCR beta chain sequence, with context. Its antigen is unidentified. These patients, aged 18 to 65, had recently diagnosed hyperthyroidism lasting under 2 months. Fresh peripheral blood, 7.5 to 10 ml of it, supplied the PBMCs. The data are from a study of T cells in Graves' hyperthyroidism and ophthalmopathy. Study details: Pretreatment peripheral blood was obtained at initial diagnosis. General study findings and limits: Ophthalmopathy was distinguished from stable hyperthyroidism by 13 V-J signatures.

Amplification of TCR beta CDR3 regions was performed using RNA transcripts as template. First-round RT-PCR of the TCR CDR3 relied on the HTBI primer set. TCRdb used MiXCR to reprocess the multiplex PCR reads, holding one entry per CDR3 protein. The sample lists fewer than 700,000 distinct CDR3 sequences, about a sixth occurring once. V lost 1 base, J lost 6 bases, and 15 bases stayed unmatched. The CDR3 totals 16 residues. Looked up from germline, CDR1 is DFQATT and CDR2 is SNEGSKA (reference sequence). This receptor was taken from a woman aged 25-40 years with Graves' hyperthyroidism. The J gene is TRBJ2-7, the V gene TRBV20-1, with 7 bases aligning to TRBD2. Sequencing was performed on blood. The DNA of the CDR3 is TGCAGTGCTAGAGTGTACGGGGGAGGGCTCAGGGTCGAGCAGTACTTC. It codes for CSARVYGGGLRVEQYF.